Presented here are 20 T cell receptor beta chains from one specimen sequenced in a study of blood T cell repertoires in COVID-19. TCRdb keeps only in-frame clones here, not all; method: immunoSEQ multiplex PCR. The profile shows nearly 50,000 clones, around 86% of them singletons. The sequencing input was peripheral blood. The receptors shown here come from a man aged 40-55 years with active COVID-19.

The chain has TRBV19 and TRBJ1-2; D unclear. Per germline, CDR1 LNHDA and CDR2 SQIVND (reference sequence). The CDR3 contains 14 residues. V was cut by 5 bases and J by 2 bases, with 12 bases left in between. The CDR3 DNA reads TGTGCCAGTAGTCTTGAGGCTCTAAACTATGGCTACACCTTC. Translation gives CASSLEALNYGYTF.

The chain recombines TRBV5-1 with TRBJ1-1; D unclear. Germline V gene data show CDR1 as SGHRS and CDR2 as YFSETQ. CDR3 length: 15 amino acids. V lost 2 bases, J lost 1 base, and 12 bases lay in between. Here the CDR3 DNA reads TGCGCCAGCAGCTTAACGGGATCGGCGAACACTGAAGCTTTCTTT. Translated, it gives CASSLTGSANTEAFF.

The chain links TRBV27 to TRBJ2-1; 11 positions match TRBD2. The CDR3 loop spans 15 amino acids. CDR1 is MNHEY and CDR2 is SMNVEV in the germline V gene (reference sequence). J lost 6 bases, V lost 3 bases, and 4 bases had no gene match. This CDR3 is CASSFMGLAANEQFF. CDR3 DNA sequence: TGTGCCAGCAGTTTTATGGGACTAGCGGCCAATGAGCAGTTCTTC.

This chain joins TRBV11-2 and TRBJ1-1; 9 bases fit TRBD1. V dropped 3 bases and J dropped 5; count of bases not matched to a gene: 7. CDR1 is SGHAT and CDR2 is FQNNGV in the germline V gene. The CDR3 extends over 15 amino acids. CDR3 bases: TGTGCCAGCAGCTTTGGACAGGGGTGGGAAACTGAAGCTTTCTTT. Protein sequence: CASSFGQGWETEAFF.

This chain uses TRBV7-3 with TRBJ2-5, with TRBD2 as a possible D gene (5 bases). V shed 7 bases and J shed 5 bases, with 20 bases lying between them. This CDR3 comprises 15 residues. Germline-derived CDR1 and CDR2 are SGHTA and FQGTGA. CDR3 nucleotide sequence: TGTGCCAGCACCCTAGGGATCGGGGAAGGGGAGACCCAGTACTTC. The encoded protein is CASTLGIGEGETQYF.

V is TRBV27 and J is TRBJ2-1; 12 positions agree with TRBD2. V shed 6 bases and J 9 bases; nucleotides not matched to a gene: 18. The CDR3 totals 18 residues. The V gene's germline CDR1 is MNHEY and CDR2 SMNVEV (reference sequence). CDR3: CASSQRGLASGRGGEQFF. CDR3 nucleotide sequence: TGTGCCAGCAGCCAAAGGGGCCTCGCTAGCGGGAGGGGGGGTGAGCAGTTCTTC.

In its sample, this clone was seen once. The genes are TRBV19 and TRBJ2-5, with D perhaps matching TRBD2 (6 bases). The germline gives CDR1 LNHDA, CDR2 SQIVND (reference sequence). Trimming removed 3 bases from V and 5 bases from J, with 16 bases in between. The CDR3 length is 15 residues. The CDR3 DNA reads TGTGCCAGTAGTATCGGTGGAGGGGCGGGGGAGACCCAGTACTTC. The encoded protein is CASSIGGGAGETQYF.

This clone has a handful of counts. The chain links TRBV6-1 to TRBJ1-6; no definite D call. V shed 0 bases and J shed 10 bases, with 7 bases lying between them. CDR1 is MNHNS, CDR2 SASEGT, per germline. This CDR3 is built from 13 residues. CDR3 residues: CASSEARLSPLHF. The CDR3 region has the DNA TGTGCCAGCAGTGAAGCGCGCCTCTCACCCCTCCACTTT.

The chain combines TRBV3-1 (or the pseudogene TRBV3-2) with TRBJ1-1; D might be TRBD1 (6 bases). V lost 2 bases, J lost 6 bases, and 19 bases lay in between. Germline V lookup: CDR1 LGHDT, CDR2 YNNKEL (reference sequence). The CDR3 runs to 16 residues. The CDR3 DNA sequence: TGTGCCAGCAGCCAAAGGTCCAGGGGCGATAGACCTGAAGCTTTCTTT. This translates into CASSQRSRGDRPEAFF.

The rearrangement joins TRBV11-2 to TRBJ2-3; 9 bases map to TRBD2. Germline-derived CDR1 and CDR2 are SGHAT and FQNNGV. The CDR3 sequence is 15 residues long. V was pared by 1 base and J by 4 bases, with 3 bases of the junction left unmatched. CDR3 nucleotide sequence: TGTGCCAGCAGCTTAGGGACTAGCGAAGCAGATACGCAGTATTTT. This translates into CASSLGTSEADTQYF.

This clone was counted between two and nine times. The chain is built from TRBV19 and TRBJ1-5; D remains ambiguous. Trimming took 6 bases from V and 7 from J, leaving 16 bases between them. The CDR3 has 14 amino acids. Germline CDR1 LNHDA, CDR2 SQIVND (reference sequence). The chain's CDR3 is CASRGRPEGQPQHF. The DNA of the CDR3 is TGTGCCAGTAGGGGGAGGCCGGAGGGCCAGCCCCAGCATTTT.

The chain recombines TRBV5-6 with TRBJ1-4, with 10 bases fitting TRBD1. Per germline, CDR1 SGHDT and CDR2 YYEEEE. J was trimmed by 6 bases and V by 2 bases; bases with no gene match: 7. This CDR3 contains 16 residues. The CDR3 DNA sequence: TGTGCCAGCAGCTTCGGGACAGGGGAGGTTGATGAAAAACTGTTTTTT. Protein product: CASSFGTGEVDEKLFF.

The chain joins TRBV28 to TRBJ2-7; tentatively, D is TRBD1 (7 bases). Trimming took off 5 bases at V and 2 bases at J, with 19 bases between the two ends. This CDR3 is 16 amino acids long. Looked up from germline, CDR1 is MDHEN and CDR2 is SYDVKM. The CDR3 DNA follows: TGTGCCAGCAGTACTAGGGGGCCCCCGGGAGCCTACGAGCAGTACTTC. The encoded protein is CASSTRGPPGAYEQYF.

The chain combines TRBV5-6 with TRBJ2-1; the D gene is possibly TRBD2 (6 bases). This CDR3 spans 16 amino acids. Per germline, CDR1 SGHDT and CDR2 YYEEEE. Between the trimmed V and J ends, which lost 0 bases and 8 bases, there was a span of 18 bases. The chain's CDR3 is CASSLAVAVAVDEQFF. The CDR3 coding sequence is TGTGCCAGCAGCTTGGCCGTGGCCGTAGCGGTCGATGAGCAGTTCTTC.

The rearrangement links TRBV5-6 to TRBJ2-7; 7 positions match TRBD1. V shed 3 bases and J 2 bases; nucleotides not matched to a gene: 5. Germline V gives CDR1 SGHDT, CDR2 YYEEEE. The CDR3 totals 14 residues. CDR3 in amino acids: CASSSTGQPYEQYF. For the CDR3, the DNA is TGTGCCAGCAGCTCCACGGGACAGCCCTACGAGCAGTACTTC. The complete variable domain, with remaining parts taken from reference TRBV5-6 and TRBJ2-7, reads DAGVTQSPTHLIKTRGQQVTLRCSPKSGHDTVSWYQQALGQGPQFIFQYYEEEERQRGNFPDRFSGHQFPNYSSELNVNALLLGDSALYLCASSSTGQPYEQYFGPGTRLTVT.

The chain is built from TRBV24-1 and TRBJ2-1; 13 positions match TRBD2. The CDR3 is 15 residues long. With 3 bases clipped from V and 7 bases from J, the junction kept 2 bases outside the gene matches. Germline V gives CDR1 KGHDR, CDR2 SFDVKD. This CDR3 is CATSDPGLAGNEQFF. The CDR3, as DNA: TGTGCCACCAGTGATCCGGGACTAGCGGGGAATGAGCAGTTCTTC.

The V and J genes are TRBV11-2 and TRBJ2-2; a possible D gene is TRBD1 (5 bases). Trimming removed 3 bases at V and 6 bases at J, with 14 bases between. The CDR3 is 15 residues long. The germline V gene encodes CDR1 SGHAT and CDR2 FQNNGV. DNA of the CDR3: TGTGCCAGCAGCTTGGGGCCCGTCCAACCCGGGGAGCTGTTTTTT. Translating it yields CASSLGPVQPGELFF.

The V and J genes are TRBV28 and TRBJ1-5; 7 positions agree with TRBD1. The CDR3 consists of 12 residues. Losses at the gene ends were 8 bases for V and 5 bases for J; bases not matched to a gene: 3. In germline, CDR1 is MDHEN, CDR2 SYDVKM. The CDR3 bases are TGTGCCAGCCGTGACAGGGATCAGCCCCAGCATTTT. It specifies CASRDRDQPQHF.

This chain links TRBV13 with TRBJ2-5, with 9 bases matching TRBD1. Germline V gene lookup returns CDR1 PRHDT and CDR2 FYEKMQ (reference sequence). V lost 5 bases and J lost 0; bases outside the gene matches: 7. The CDR3 sequence is 16 residues long. The CDR3: CASSPPGQGYQETQYF. The CDR3 DNA is TGTGCCAGCAGCCCACCGGGACAGGGATACCAAGAGACCCAGTACTTC. Using reference TRBV13 and TRBJ2-5 for the parts outside the CDR3, the full variable domain is AAGVIQSPRHLIKEKRETATLKCYPIPRHDTVYWYQQGPGQDPQFLISFYEKMQSDKGSIPDRFSAQQFSDYHSELNMSSLELGDSALYFCASSPPGQGYQETQYFGPGTRLLVL.

This chain connects TRBV5-1 to TRBJ2-3, with D unclear. V was clipped by 4 bases and J by 1 base, with 13 bases between them. The V gene's germline CDR1 is SGHRS and CDR2 YFSETQ. The CDR3 consists of 15 residues. Here the CDR3 DNA reads TGCGCCAGCAGCCGGCAAAGTCGGGGCACAGATACGCAGTATTTT. Amino acids: CASSRQSRGTDTQYF.